Below are 29 T cell receptor beta chains sequenced from a single sample in a study of blood T cell repertoires in COVID-19. The method was immunoSEQ multiplex PCR; TCRdb's version includes in-frame clones alone and lacks a portion of them. Found here are 90,000 to 100,000 clones, around 82% of them singletons; the top ten hold approximately 10%. The sequenced sample consisted of peripheral blood. The receptor source for this set is a man in his sixties or seventies with active or convalescent COVID-19.

This clone was seen a few times. The rearrangement uses TRBV20-1 and TRBJ2-7, with D perhaps TRBD1 (6 bases). The CDR3 loop spans 11 amino acids. Germline V CDR1 and CDR2: DFQATT, SNEGSKA (reference sequence). V shed 5 bases and J shed 9 bases, with 14 bases lying between them. CDR3 in amino acids: CSALQGNGQYF. The CDR3, as DNA: TGCAGTGCTCTACAGGGCAACGGGCAGTACTTC.

The sample holds a few counts of this clone. The J gene is TRBJ2-4, the V gene TRBV19, with D tentatively TRBD1 (6 bases). The CDR3 contains 14 residues. CDR1 LNHDA and CDR2 SQIVND come from the germline V gene (reference sequence). V was cut by 5 bases and J by 9 bases, with 17 bases left in between. CDR3 in DNA: TGTGCCAGTAGTCCCAGGACAGTGGGCATCATTCAGTACTTC. This translates into CASSPRTVGIIQYF.

The rearrangement uses TRBV10-2 and TRBJ2-6; D uncertain. This CDR3 is built from 14 residues. Germline CDR1 reads WSHSY; CDR2 reads SAAADI. Trimming shortened V by 3 bases and J by 0 bases, and 3 bases separated the two germline ends. The CDR3 DNA reads TGCGCCAGCAGTGACTCCTCTGGGGCCAACGTCCTGACTTTC. Translation gives CASSDSSGANVLTF.

The CDR3 sequence is CASKRQGAYEQYF. The DNA for the CDR3 is TGTGCCAGCAAAAGACAGGGGGCCTACGAGCAGTACTTC. V is TRBV5-8 and J is TRBJ2-7, with 9 bases lining up with TRBD1. The V gene's germline CDR1 is SGHTS and CDR2 YDEGEE. V lost 6 bases, J lost 2 bases, and 3 bases stayed unmatched. The CDR3 totals 13 residues.

The rearrangement links TRBV15 to TRBJ1-1; TRBD1 matches at 7 bases. The germline V gene encodes CDR1 LNHNV and CDR2 YYDKDF (reference sequence). This CDR3 has 16 amino acids. The ends lost 0 bases at V and 2 bases at J; junction bases unmatched: 6. The CDR3 reads CATSRDRDSSNTEAFF. Written as DNA, the CDR3 is TGTGCCACCAGCAGAGATAGGGACAGCTCTAACACTGAAGCTTTCTTT.

This clone was seen a few times. V usage is TRBV7-8 and J usage is TRBJ1-1; D gene ambiguous. This CDR3 comprises 16 residues. Trimming shortened V by 5 bases and J by 5 bases, and 21 bases separated the two germline ends. Germline assignment: CDR1 SGHVS and CDR2 FQNEAQ. The CDR3 loop reads CASSESSPARGTEAFF. The CDR3 DNA reads TGTGCCAGCAGCGAGTCCTCCCCAGCACGAGGGACTGAAGCTTTCTTT.

The table lists this clone with a count of one. The genes are TRBV19 and TRBJ2-5; 10 bases align to TRBD1. Trimming removed 5 bases from V and 9 bases from J; junction bases left unmatched: 24. The CDR3 covers 19 residues. CDR1 and CDR2 from the germline V gene are LNHDA and SQIVND (reference sequence). The CDR3 DNA reads as TGTGCCAGTAGTCCCCGACAGGGGGCGAAGCCCACGGTTAAGAGACCCCAGTACTTC. Translated, it gives CASSPRQGAKPTVKRPQYF.

V gene TRBV10-3 combines with J gene TRBJ2-7; D might be TRBD1 (5 bases). V was clipped by 3 bases and J by 5 bases, with 14 bases between them. Looked up from germline, CDR1 is ENHRY and CDR2 is SYGVKD. This CDR3 has 14 residues. The CDR3 region is CAISDWSGSNEQYF. DNA for the CDR3: TGTGCCATCAGTGATTGGTCAGGGTCCAACGAGCAGTACTTC.

This chain joins TRBV5-1 and TRBJ1-2, with 7 nucleotides matching TRBD1. Germline V CDR1 and CDR2: SGHRS, YFSETQ. V shed 5 bases, J shed 4 bases, and the junction held 14 bases outside the gene matches. The CDR3 has 16 residues. CDR3 residues: CASRGDSIVLPYGYTF. For the CDR3, the DNA is TGCGCCAGCAGGGGGGACAGCATAGTCCTTCCCTATGGCTACACCTTC.

The chain uses TRBV7-6 and TRBJ2-3, with D possibly TRBD2 on 5 matching bases. Germline V gene sequence: CDR1 SGHVS, CDR2 FNYEAQ. CDR3 length equals 16 residues. V lost 1 base to trimming and J lost 0 bases, with 11 bases between them. The CDR3 loop is CASSLGASSSTDTQYF. As DNA, the CDR3 is TGTGCCAGCAGCTTAGGAGCTAGCTCAAGCACAGATACGCAGTATTTT. The full variable domain, completed using reference TRBV7-6 and TRBJ2-3, is GAGVSQSPRYKVTKRGQDVALRCDPISGHVSLYWYRQALGQGPEFLTYFNYEAQQDKSGLPNDRFSAERPEGSISTLTIQRTEQRDSAMYRCASSLGASSSTDTQYFGPGTRLTVL.

This clone was counted a few times. This sequence joins TRBV11-3 and TRBJ2-5; D is possibly TRBD1 (6 bases). The CDR3 covers 15 residues. Germline assignment: CDR1 SGHNT and CDR2 YENEEA. Trimming shortened V by 5 bases and J by 1 base, and 14 bases separated the two germline ends. CDR3 region: CASSPPRGPQETQYF. CDR3 coding DNA: TGTGCCAGCAGCCCCCCCAGGGGACCCCAAGAGACCCAGTACTTC.

This clone was observed a handful of times. The CDR3 here is CASSYTSDSYNEQFF. CDR3 nucleotides: TGTGCCAGCAGCTACACTAGCGATTCCTACAATGAGCAGTTCTTC. V gene TRBV5-5 combines with J gene TRBJ2-1; TRBD2 matches at 7 bases. The length of the CDR3 is 15 residues. The ends lost 3 bases at V and 1 base at J; junction bases unmatched: 4. Germline CDR1 SGHKS, CDR2 YYEKEE (reference sequence).

The chain is built from TRBV5-1 and TRBJ2-2, with 9 bases that match TRBD1. Germline trimming cut 1 base from V and 7 bases from J; bases unmatched to any gene: 8. Germline-derived CDR1 and CDR2 are SGHRS and YFSETQ. The length of the CDR3 is 16 residues. The CDR3 nucleotides read TGCGCCAGCAGCTTGAGGCCACAGGGGGCGGACGGGGAGCTGTTTTTT. Amino acids: CASSLRPQGADGELFF.

The J gene is TRBJ2-3, the V gene TRBV25-1; no definite D call. This CDR3 spans 12 amino acids. CDR1 is MGHDK and CDR2 is SYGVNS in the germline V gene. V gave up 2 bases and J gave up 4 bases, with 4 bases separating them. CDR3 bases: TGTGCCAGCAGTGAAATATCAGATACGCAGTATTTT. Residues: CASSEISDTQYF. Full variable domain (remainder filled in from reference TRBV25-1 and TRBJ2-3): EADIYQTPRYLVIGTGKKITLECSQTMGHDKMYWYQQDPGMELHLIHYSYGVNSTEKGDLSSESTVSRIRTEHFPLTLESARPSHTSQYLCASSEISDTQYFGPGTRLTVL.

Many counts were recorded for this clone. The chain has TRBV19 and TRBJ1-5; unclear D gene. Looked up from germline, CDR1 is LNHDA and CDR2 is SQIVND (reference sequence). CDR3 length: 15 amino acids. Trimming took 2 bases from V and 0 from J, leaving 8 bases between them. In DNA form, the CDR3 reads TGTGCCAGTAGTATATGGCACCATAGCAATCAGCCCCAGCATTTT. Translation: CASSIWHHSNQPQHF.

The rearrangement uses TRBV5-6 and TRBJ2-7, with TRBD1 identical over 9 bases. CDR1 SGHDT and CDR2 YYEEEE come from the germline V gene. This CDR3 has 17 amino acids. The trim removed 0 bases at V and 4 bases at J, leaving 11 bases unmatched. CDR3 region: CASSLGFGTGKTYEQYF. The CDR3 DNA is TGTGCCAGCAGCTTGGGGTTTGGGACAGGGAAAACATACGAGCAGTACTTC.

The V call is TRBV19, the J call TRBJ2-3, with TRBD2 identical over 7 bases. The trim removed 1 base at V and 2 bases at J, leaving 6 bases unmatched. The CDR3 extends over 16 amino acids. CDR1 LNHDA and CDR2 SQIVND come from the germline V gene (reference sequence). This chain's CDR3 is CASSIVNSGPTDTQYF. Written as DNA, the CDR3 is TGTGCCAGTAGTATAGTTAATAGCGGGCCCACAGATACGCAGTATTTT.

V is TRBV6-4 and J is TRBJ1-2; 8 bases match TRBD1. Germline V gives CDR1 MRHNA, CDR2 SNTAGT. There are 13 residues in the CDR3. The J segment lost 8 bases and the V segment lost 1 base, leaving 3 bases of the junction unmatched. The CDR3 region is CASSDWAGGGYTF. The CDR3 nucleotides read TGTGCCAGCAGTGACTGGGCAGGGGGCGGCTACACCTTC.

The gene calls are TRBV7-3 and TRBJ2-1, with TRBD2 matching 7 bases. V trimming: 5 bases; J trimming: 3 bases; junction bases outside the gene matches: 7. Germline V gives CDR1 SGHTA, CDR2 FQGTGA. The CDR3 length is 15 residues. The CDR3 loop is CASSPHGLDYNEQFF. The CDR3 DNA reads as TGTGCCAGCAGCCCCCACGGACTAGACTACAATGAGCAGTTCTTC.

This clone was observed a single time. J is TRBJ2-3 and V is TRBV9; 7 bases map to TRBD2. The CDR3 consists of 15 residues. Trimming took 2 bases from V and 2 from J; bases not matched to a gene: 5. Germline V gene sequence: CDR1 SGDLS, CDR2 YYNGEE. CDR3 DNA: TGTGCCAGCAGCGTGACCGGGAGGAACACAGATACGCAGTATTTT. It yields the protein CASSVTGRNTDTQYF.

This rearrangement joins TRBV19 to TRBJ1-2; 10 bases match TRBD1. The CDR3 totals 15 residues. Germline V CDR1 and CDR2: LNHDA, SQIVND (reference sequence). V lost 7 bases to trimming and J lost 2 bases; unmatched junction nucleotides: 7. CDR3: CASNVPGQGNYGYTF. CDR3 DNA: TGTGCCAGTAATGTCCCGGGACAGGGGAACTATGGCTACACCTTC.

This chain joins TRBV6-5 and TRBJ2-3; weak D call: TRBD1 (5 bases). Per germline, CDR1 MNHEY and CDR2 SVGAGI. V lost 0 bases, J lost 2 bases, and 9 bases lay in between. The CDR3 sequence is 15 residues long. The CDR3 DNA reads TGTGCCAGCAGTTACTCAGGCAGGGTCACAGATACGCAGTATTTT. It translates to CASSYSGRVTDTQYF.

The chain carries TRBV18 and TRBJ2-2, with 7 bases identical to TRBD2. Germline CDR1 reads KGHSH; CDR2 reads LQKENI. This CDR3 comprises 13 residues. V shed 5 bases, J shed 7 bases, and the junction held 4 bases outside the gene matches. Written as DNA, the CDR3 is TGTGCCAGCTCAGGACTAGAAGACGGGGAGCTGTTTTTT. Amino acid sequence: CASSGLEDGELFF.

The count of this clone is one. Other DNA sequences of this sample code for an identical CDR3. The chain uses TRBV11-1 and TRBJ1-5; D not resolved. Per the germline V gene, CDR1 is SGHAT and CDR2 is FQDESV (reference sequence). This CDR3 contains 15 residues. Trimming took 2 bases from V and 6 from J, leaving 14 bases between them. The CDR3 here is CASSLTSGSGQPQHF. CDR3 DNA: TGTGCCAGCAGCTTAACATCGGGTTCGGGTCAGCCCCAGCATTTT.

The rearrangement uses TRBV5-4 and TRBJ1-2; tentatively, D is TRBD1 (5 bases). Germline CDR1 reads SGHNT; CDR2 reads YYREEE (reference sequence). V dropped 4 bases and J dropped 4 bases, with 20 bases sitting between them. The CDR3 is 16 residues long. CDR3 in amino acids: CASSPDLGIGVYGYTF. In DNA, the CDR3 is TGTGCCAGCAGCCCTGATTTGGGGATAGGGGTCTATGGCTACACCTTC.

J is TRBJ1-5 and V is TRBV19, with no clear D. CDR3 size: 16 residues. Germline V CDR1 and CDR2: LNHDA, SQIVND (reference sequence). V lost 4 bases to trimming and J lost 2 bases, with 15 bases between them. CDR3 loop: CASSTAVSIGNQPQHF. CDR3 nucleotide sequence: TGTGCCAGTAGTACTGCGGTGAGTATAGGCAATCAGCCCCAGCATTTT.

The chain combines TRBV29-1 with TRBJ1-4, with 9 nucleotides matching TRBD1. This CDR3 has 11 residues. The ends lost 6 bases at V and 10 bases at J; junction bases unmatched: 3. Germline V gene sequence: CDR1 SQVTM, CDR2 ANQGSEA. DNA for the CDR3: TGCAGCGTGGGGGACAGGGCAAAACTGTTTTTT. Protein product: CSVGDRAKLFF.

This chain links TRBV5-1 with TRBJ2-5; the match to TRBD2 covers 12 bases. Germline CDR1 is SGHRS and CDR2 is YFSETQ. V was pared by 4 bases and J by 5 bases, with 6 bases of the junction left unmatched. The CDR3 sequence is 15 residues long. As DNA, the CDR3 is TGCGCCAGCAGCCTAGCGACTAGCGGGGGTGAGACCCAGTACTTC. Protein sequence: CASSLATSGGETQYF.

V is TRBV5-6 and J is TRBJ2-6; D is unclear. Germline V gives CDR1 SGHDT, CDR2 YYEEEE. Trimming took off 2 bases at V and 1 base at J, with 4 bases between the two ends. The CDR3 length is 14 residues. The CDR3 DNA is TGTGCCAGCAGCTTACAATCTGGGGCCAACGTCCTGACTTTC. Its translation is CASSLQSGANVLTF.